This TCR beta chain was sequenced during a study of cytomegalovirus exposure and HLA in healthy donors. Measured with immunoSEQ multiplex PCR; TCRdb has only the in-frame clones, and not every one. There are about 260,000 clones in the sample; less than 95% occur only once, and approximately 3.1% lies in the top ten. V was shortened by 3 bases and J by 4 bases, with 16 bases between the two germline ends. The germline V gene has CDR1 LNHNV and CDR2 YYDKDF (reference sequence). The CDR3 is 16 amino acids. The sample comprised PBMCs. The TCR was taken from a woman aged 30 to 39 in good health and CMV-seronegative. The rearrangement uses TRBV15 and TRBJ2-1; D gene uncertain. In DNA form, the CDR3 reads TGTGCCACCAGCAGGAAGGATAGAATACCTTACAATGAGCAGTTCTTC. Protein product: CATSRKDRIPYNEQFF.